This TCR beta chain was sequenced for a study of cytomegalovirus exposure and HLA in healthy donors. Remarks on this clone: Its antigen is still unknown.

Germline V gene data show CDR1 as SEHNR and CDR2 as FQNEAQ (reference sequence). The CDR3 is 14 amino acids. V lost 6 bases and J lost 0; bases outside the gene matches: 5. Using immunoSEQ multiplex PCR, the repertoire was profiled, and TCRdb retains in-frame clones only, with some absent. The repertoire holds around 62,000 clones, approximately 90% seen once, with 1.7% in the top ten. Findings and limits, study-wide: In vitro testing confirmed a few CMV-associated chains as specific for CMV antigens.

The material sequenced was PBMCs. The receptor was derived from a woman in her late teens or twenties in good health and CMV-seronegative. The chain employs TRBV7-9 and TRBJ2-7; 7 bases align to TRBD1. CDR3 bases: TGTGCCAGCAGGCCGACAGGGAACTCCTACGAGCAGTACTTC. This sequence encodes CASRPTGNSYEQYF. Based on the CDR3 plus reference TRBV7-9 and TRBJ2-7, the full variable domain is DTGVSQNPRHKITKRGQNVTFRCDPISEHNRLYWYRQTLGQGPEFLTYFQNEAQLEKSRLLSDRFSAERPKGSFSTLEIQRTEQGDSAMYLCASRPTGNSYEQYFGPGTRLTVT.